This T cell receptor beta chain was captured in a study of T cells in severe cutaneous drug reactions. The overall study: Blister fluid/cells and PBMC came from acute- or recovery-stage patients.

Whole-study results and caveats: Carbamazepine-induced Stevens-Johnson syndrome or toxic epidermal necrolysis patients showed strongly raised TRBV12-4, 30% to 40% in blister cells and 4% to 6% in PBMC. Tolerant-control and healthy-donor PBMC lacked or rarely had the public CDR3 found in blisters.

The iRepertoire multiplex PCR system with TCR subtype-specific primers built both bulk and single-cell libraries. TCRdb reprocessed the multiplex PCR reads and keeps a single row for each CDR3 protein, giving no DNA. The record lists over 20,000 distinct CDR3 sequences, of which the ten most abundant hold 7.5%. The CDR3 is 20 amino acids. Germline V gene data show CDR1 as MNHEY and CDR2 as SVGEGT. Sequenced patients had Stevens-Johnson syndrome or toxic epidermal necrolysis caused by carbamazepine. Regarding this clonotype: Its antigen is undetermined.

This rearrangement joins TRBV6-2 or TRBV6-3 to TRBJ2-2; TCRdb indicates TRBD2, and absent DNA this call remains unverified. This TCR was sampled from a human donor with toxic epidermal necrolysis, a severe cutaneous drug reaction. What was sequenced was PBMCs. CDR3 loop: CASSAIAGRPTGGPPGELFF.